The 16 T cell receptor beta chains below were found in one sample sequenced in a study of blood T cell repertoires in COVID-19. Sequencing used immunoSEQ multiplex PCR; TCRdb keeps in-frame clones, though not all of them. The table includes approximately 150,000 clones, 86% detected once. Sample: peripheral blood. These receptors all stem from a woman in her 70s with acute or convalescent COVID-19.

The chain couples TRBV2 to TRBJ2-7; 10 positions match TRBD2. The germline CDR1 and CDR2 sequences are SNHLY and FYNNEI. The ends lost 2 bases at V and 3 bases at J; junction bases unmatched: 7. This CDR3 is built from 16 residues. The CDR3 sequence is CASSERPSGSGYEQYF. The CDR3 DNA sequence: TGTGCCAGCAGTGAACGCCCTAGCGGGAGCGGCTACGAGCAGTACTTC.

The chain uses TRBV2 and TRBJ1-1; D possibly corresponds to TRBD1 (6 bases). This CDR3 is built from 15 residues. Trimming shortened V by 4 bases and J by 6 bases, and 18 bases separated the two germline ends. Germline V gene lookup returns CDR1 SNHLY and CDR2 FYNNEI. The CDR3, as DNA: TGTGCCAGCAGTGTAAACCGGGGGGCAGTCGCTGAAGCTTTCTTT. It translates to CASSVNRGAVAEAFF. Looking up the rest from reference TRBV2 and TRBJ1-1 gives the full variable domain: EPEVTQTPSHQVTQMGQEVILRCVPISNHLYFYWYRQILGQKVEFLVSFYNNEISEKSEIFDDQFSVERPDGSNFTLKIRSTKLEDSAMYFCASSVNRGAVAEAFFGQGTRLTVV.

The chain recombines TRBV6-1 with TRBJ2-5; TRBD1 might be the D (6 bases). The CDR3 covers 13 residues. Germline lookup yields CDR1 MNHNS and CDR2 SASEGT. V lost 1 base, J lost 9 bases, and 12 bases lay in between. The CDR3 DNA reads TGTGCCAGCAGTGAAGTCAGGGGTGGGGCCCAGTACTTC. It translates to CASSEVRGGAQYF.

This CDR3 reads CASSWQGLSYEQYF. CDR3 sequence (DNA): TGTGCCAGCAGTTGGCAGGGGTTATCCTACGAGCAGTACTTC. The V call is TRBV6-2 or TRBV6-3, the J call TRBJ2-7; possibly TRBD1 for D (6 bases). The CDR3 spans 14 residues. With 4 bases removed from V and 1 base from J, the gap between germline ends came to 11 bases. Germline CDR1 and CDR2: MNHEY and SVGEGT.

The gene calls are TRBV30 and TRBJ2-7; D may be TRBD1 (6 bases). The V gene lost 2 bases and the J gene lost 9 bases, with 20 bases spanning the gap. CDR3 length equals 14 residues. The germline gives CDR1 GTSNPN, CDR2 SVGIG (reference sequence). DNA of the CDR3: TGTGCCTGGAGTAGGGGGTGGGCCAGCCCGTGGCAGTACTTC. Translating gives CAWSRGWASPWQYF. Looking up the rest from reference TRBV30 and TRBJ2-7 gives the full variable domain: SQTIHQWPATLVQPVGSPLSLECTVEGTSNPNLYWYRQAAGRGLQLLFYSVGIGQISSEVPQNLSASRPQDRQFILSSKKLLLSDSGFYLCAWSRGWASPWQYFGPGTRLTVT.

The rearrangement joins TRBV19 to TRBJ1-6; 7 nucleotides align to TRBD1. V lost 4 bases and J lost 13; bases outside the gene matches: 19. This CDR3 contains 17 residues. CDR1 is LNHDA, CDR2 SQIVND, per germline (reference sequence). The CDR3 nucleotides read TGTGCCAGTAGTACCTACCTCCGACAGGGAACTCGGCGTCCCCTCCACTTT. Translation: CASSTYLRQGTRRPLHF.

The V and J genes are TRBV7-9 and TRBJ2-2; no definite D call. The CDR3 totals 11 residues. V was pared by 5 bases and J by 6 bases, with 4 bases between. In germline, CDR1 is SEHNR, CDR2 FQNEAQ (reference sequence). CDR3 DNA: TGTGCCAGCAGCCTCCCCGGGGAGCTGTTTTTT. Amino acid sequence: CASSLPGELFF. Combining the CDR3 with reference TRBV7-9 and TRBJ2-2 gives the whole variable domain DTGVSQNPRHKITKRGQNVTFRCDPISEHNRLYWYRQTLGQGPEFLTYFQNEAQLEKSRLLSDRFSAERPKGSFSTLEIQRTEQGDSAMYLCASSLPGELFFGEGSRLTVL.

The chain joins TRBV3-1 (or the pseudogene TRBV3-2) to TRBJ1-3, with D hard to call. The CDR3 runs to 13 residues. Looked up from germline, CDR1 is LGHDT and CDR2 is YNNKEL (reference sequence). The V end was cut by 4 bases, the J end by 2 bases, with 6 bases between. The CDR3 coding sequence is TGTGCCAGCAGCCCAAGCACTGGAAACACCATATATTTT. Translated, it gives CASSPSTGNTIYF.

The chain is built from TRBV5-5 and TRBJ1-3; 9 nucleotides line up with TRBD1. V lost 1 base, J lost 2 bases, and 7 bases stayed unmatched. Per germline, CDR1 SGHKS and CDR2 YYEKEE (reference sequence). The CDR3 extends over 17 amino acids. The CDR3 reads CASSLLPGDRAGNTIYF. In DNA form, the CDR3 reads TGTGCCAGCAGCTTGTTGCCCGGGGACAGGGCTGGAAACACCATATATTTT.

V usage is TRBV9 and J usage is TRBJ1-2; TRBD1 aligns across 12 bases. This CDR3 contains 15 residues. V dropped 0 bases and J dropped 8; count of bases not matched to a gene: 5. Germline V gene lookup returns CDR1 SGDLS and CDR2 YYNGEE. The CDR3: CASSVDGTGGEGYTF. In DNA form, the CDR3 reads TGTGCCAGCAGCGTAGATGGGACAGGGGGCGAGGGCTACACCTTC.

The gene calls are TRBV3-1 (or the pseudogene TRBV3-2) and TRBJ2-1; TRBD2 aligns across 12 bases. The germline CDR1 and CDR2 sequences are LGHDT and YNNKEL (reference sequence). There are 16 residues in the CDR3. The junction had 3 bases not matched to a gene; V was cut back by 0 bases and J by 6 bases. CDR3 protein: CASSQELTSGSNEQFF. The CDR3 coding sequence is TGTGCCAGCAGCCAAGAGTTGACTAGCGGGAGCAATGAGCAGTTCTTC.

This clone was recorded a few times. V gene TRBV6-5 combines with J gene TRBJ1-5; D possibly corresponds to TRBD1 (6 bases). CDR1 and CDR2 (germline): MNHEY, SVGAGI. V gave up 5 bases and J gave up 4 bases, with 12 bases separating them. This CDR3 region has 14 residues. The CDR3 protein is CASSLRTENQPQHF. CDR3 in DNA: TGTGCCAGCAGTCTACGGACAGAAAATCAGCCCCAGCATTTT.

The chain couples TRBV6-5 to TRBJ2-3; 8 bases are shared with TRBD2. The CDR3 is 14 residues long. Per germline, CDR1 MNHEY and CDR2 SVGAGI. V gave up 7 bases and J gave up 0 bases; unmatched junction bases: 3. CDR3 loop: CASKAGGSTDTQYF. CDR3 nucleotides: TGTGCCAGCAAGGCGGGGGGAAGCACAGATACGCAGTATTTT.

This clone was counted a single time. The rearrangement links TRBV24-1 to TRBJ2-1; tentative D call: TRBD2 (5 bases). Germline V CDR1 and CDR2: KGHDR, SFDVKD. The CDR3 consists of 15 residues. V lost 5 bases to trimming and J lost 4 bases, with 14 bases between them. CDR3 loop: CATSGAGIPYNEQFF. The CDR3 nucleotides read TGTGCCACCAGTGGGGCCGGGATACCTTACAATGAGCAGTTCTTC.

The V gene is TRBV30, the J gene TRBJ1-3; a possible D gene is TRBD1 (5 bases). The germline gives CDR1 GTSNPN, CDR2 SVGIG (reference sequence). The CDR3 is made up of 14 amino acids. V was pared by 3 bases and J by 0 bases, with 9 bases between. The CDR3: CAWRGGNSGNTIYF. The CDR3 bases are TGTGCCTGGAGGGGGGGGAACTCTGGAAACACCATATATTTT.

V usage is TRBV20-1 and J usage is TRBJ2-1; tentatively, D is TRBD2 (7 bases). Trimming shortened V by 3 bases and J by 4 bases, and 13 bases separated the two germline ends. The CDR3 extends over 14 amino acids. Germline V CDR1 and CDR2: DFQATT, SNEGSKA (reference sequence). The CDR3 region is CSASARGPYNEQFF. In nucleotides, the CDR3 is TGCAGTGCTAGTGCGCGGGGGCCATACAATGAGCAGTTCTTC.